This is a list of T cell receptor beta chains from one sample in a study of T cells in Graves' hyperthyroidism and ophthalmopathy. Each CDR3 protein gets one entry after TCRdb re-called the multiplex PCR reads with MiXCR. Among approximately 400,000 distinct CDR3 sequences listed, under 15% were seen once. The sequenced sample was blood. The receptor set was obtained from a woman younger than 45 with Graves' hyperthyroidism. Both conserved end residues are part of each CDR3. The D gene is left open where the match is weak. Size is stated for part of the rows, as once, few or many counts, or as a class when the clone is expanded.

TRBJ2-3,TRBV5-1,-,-,TGCGCCAGCAGCTTGGTGGTGGGAACGGATACGCAGTATTTT,CASSLVVGTDTQYF
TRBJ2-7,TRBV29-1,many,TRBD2,TGCAGCGTTTCGAAGCGGGATTACGAGCAGTACTTC,CSVSKRDYEQYF
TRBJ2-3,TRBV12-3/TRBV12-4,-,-,TGTGCCAGCAGTTTTATTCCGACCCATCGGGGTACGCAGTATTTT,CASSFIPTHRGTQYF
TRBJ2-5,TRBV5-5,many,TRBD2,TGTGCCAGCAGCTTCGGGGGGATCGGAGAGACCCAGTACTTC,CASSFGGIGETQYF
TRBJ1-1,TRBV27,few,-,TGTGCCAGCAGTTACCTTATGAACACTGAAGCTTTCTTT,CASSYLMNTEAFF
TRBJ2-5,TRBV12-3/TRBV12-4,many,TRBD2,TGTGCCAGCAGTTCACTAGCGGGAGATTCGGAGACCCAGTACTTC,CASSSLAGDSETQYF
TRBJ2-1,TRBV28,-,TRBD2,TGTGCCAGCAGTTTATCAGCGGGAGTACACTACAATGAGCAGTTCTTC,CASSLSAGVHYNEQFF
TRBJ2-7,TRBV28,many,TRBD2,TGTGCCAGCAGACGGGACTATTACGAGCAGTACTTC,CASRRDYYEQYF
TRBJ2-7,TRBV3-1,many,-,TGTGCCAGCAGCCAAGGGATCGGGAGCTACGAGCAGTACTTC,CASSQGIGSYEQYF
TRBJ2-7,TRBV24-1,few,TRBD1,TGTGCCACCAGGGGCTCCGGGACAGGGAACGAGCAGTACTTC,CATRGSGTGNEQYF
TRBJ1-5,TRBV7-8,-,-,TGTGCCAGCAGCCAAGACGGAGACTATAGCAATCAGCCCCAGCATTTT,CASSQDGDYSNQPQHF
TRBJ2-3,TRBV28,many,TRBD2,TGTGCCAGCACTGGAACGACCGGGACTAGGAACACAGATACGCAGTATTTT,CASTGTTGTRNTDTQYF
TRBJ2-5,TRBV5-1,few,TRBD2,TGCGCCAGCAGCCAGACTAGCTTGGAGACCCAGTACTTC,CASSQTSLETQYF
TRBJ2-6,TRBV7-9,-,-,TGTGCCAGCAGCTCCCCCCCCGGGGCCAACGTCCTGACTTTC,CASSSPPGANVLTF
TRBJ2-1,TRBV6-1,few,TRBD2,TGTGCCAGCAGTGGGGGACTAGCGGGGGGATACAATGAGCAGTTCTTC,CASSGGLAGGYNEQFF
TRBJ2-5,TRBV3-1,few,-,TGTGCCAGCACCCCGGAGGGAGAGACCCAGTACTTC,CASTPEGETQYF
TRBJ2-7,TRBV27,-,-,TGTGTCAGCAGCCCGGGCTCCTACGAGCAGTACTTC,CVSSPGSYEQYF
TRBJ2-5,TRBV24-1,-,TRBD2,TGTGCCACCAGTGATTTGAATAGCGGGAGTGGAGAGACCCAGTACTTC,CATSDLNSGSGETQYF
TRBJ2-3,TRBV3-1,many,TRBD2,TGTGCCAGCAGCCAGGGCGGGAGGGCCCGGGTTGGCACAGATACGCAGTATTTT,CASSQGGRARVGTDTQYF
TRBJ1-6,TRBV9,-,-,TGTGCCAGCAGCCCCAAAACGGGAGATAATTCACCCCTCCACTTT,CASSPKTGDNSPLHF
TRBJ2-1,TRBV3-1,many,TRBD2,TGTGCCAGCAGCCAAGTGGCCAGCGGGAGTACCGATGAGCAGTTCTTC,CASSQVASGSTDEQFF
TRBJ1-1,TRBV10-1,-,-,TGCGCCAGCAGCGTCCGAGGGGCCAATGAAGCTTTCTTT,CASSVRGANEAFF
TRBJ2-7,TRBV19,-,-,TGTGCCAGTAGTATTTATCTACGACACTACGAGCAGTACTTC,CASSIYLRHYEQYF
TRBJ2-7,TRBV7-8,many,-,TGTGCCAGCAGCCCTAGGCTAGTCTCCTACGAGCAGTACTTC,CASSPRLVSYEQYF
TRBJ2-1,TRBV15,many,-,TGTGCCACGAGCAAGGATCCCTACAATGAGCAGTTCTTC,CATSKDPYNEQFF
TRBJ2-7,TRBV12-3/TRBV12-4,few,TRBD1,TGTGCCAGCAGCATACCACGGACAGGGGGAATTCACGAGCAGTACTTC,CASSIPRTGGIHEQYF
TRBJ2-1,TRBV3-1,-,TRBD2,TGTGCCAGCAGCCTAACTCTGACTAGAGCGGGGACCCCCTACAATGAGCAGTTCTTC,CASSLTLTRAGTPYNEQFF
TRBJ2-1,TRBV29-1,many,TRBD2,TGCAGCGTTGCCCTAGCGGGACTCAATGAGCAGTTCTTC,CSVALAGLNEQFF
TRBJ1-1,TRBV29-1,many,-,TGCAGCGTTGGCCCCGAGACTGAAGCTTTCTTT,CSVGPETEAFF
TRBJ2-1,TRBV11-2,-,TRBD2,TGTGCCAGCCGTAATACGGGGCTAGCGGGACTCTACAATGAGCAGTTCTTC,CASRNTGLAGLYNEQFF
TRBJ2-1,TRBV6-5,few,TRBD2,TGTGCCAGCAGTTACTCCTTGGGGACTAGCGGGAGTAATGAGCAGTTCTTC,CASSYSLGTSGSNEQFF
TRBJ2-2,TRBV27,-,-,TGTGCCAGCAGTCCAATCTTCAGGGGCCGGACCGGGGAGCTGTTTTTT,CASSPIFRGRTGELFF
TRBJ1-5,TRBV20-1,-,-,TGCAGTGCCAATCAGGGAGTTCTGCGCAATCAGCCCCAGCATTTT,CSANQGVLRNQPQHF
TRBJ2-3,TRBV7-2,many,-,TGTGCCAGCAGCTTAGTGGGCTTACCCACAGATACGCAGTATTTT,CASSLVGLPTDTQYF
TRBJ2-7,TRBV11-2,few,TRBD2,TGTGCCAGCAGCAGCCGCCTAGCGGGTCAGTCCTACGAGCAGTACTTC,CASSSRLAGQSYEQYF
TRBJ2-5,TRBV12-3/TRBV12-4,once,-,TGTGCCAGCAGTTTGGGGGCTGGAGTCGGAGAGACCCAGTACTTC,CASSLGAGVGETQYF
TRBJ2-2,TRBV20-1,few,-,TGCAGTGCTAGAGAGGCGGGATTGGACACCGGGGAGCTGTTTTTT,CSAREAGLDTGELFF
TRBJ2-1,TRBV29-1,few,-,TGCAGCGTTGCCTCCCAGGAATTTTCGCACTCCTACAATGAGCAGTTCTTC,CSVASQEFSHSYNEQFF
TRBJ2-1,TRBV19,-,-,TGTGCCAGTAGTATCCGGTCCGGGGTGGATGAGCAGTTCTTC,CASSIRSGVDEQFF
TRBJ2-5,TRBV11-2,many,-,TGTGCCAGCAGCTTAGCCCGACAATCAGAGACCCAGTACTTC,CASSLARQSETQYF
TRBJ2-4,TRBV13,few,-,TGTGCCAGCAGCTTAGAGGGGCCTATGACCAAAAACATTCAGTACTTC,CASSLEGPMTKNIQYF
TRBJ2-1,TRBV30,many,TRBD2,TGTAGCGGGAGGGTGTACAATGAGCAGTTCTTC,CSGRVYNEQFF
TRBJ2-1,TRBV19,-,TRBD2,TGTGCCAGTAGTATTCTAGCGGGAGTCATTCATTACAATGAGCAGTTCTTC,CASSILAGVIHYNEQFF
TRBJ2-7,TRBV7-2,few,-,TGTGCCAGCAGCTTAGCCGTCCTTACCTACGAGCAGTACTTC,CASSLAVLTYEQYF
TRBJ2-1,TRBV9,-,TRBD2,TGTGCCAGCAGCCTCCAGGGCGGGAGGGCCTTCAATGAGCAGTTCTTC,CASSLQGGRAFNEQFF
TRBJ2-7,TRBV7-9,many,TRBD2,TGTGCCAGCAGCTTAGGGACTAGCGGGAGTTTCTACGAGCAGTACTTC,CASSLGTSGSFYEQYF
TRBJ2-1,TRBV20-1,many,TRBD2,TGCAGTGCCAGGACTAGCGGGAAGGGTTCATATGAGCAGTTCTTC,CSARTSGKGSYEQFF
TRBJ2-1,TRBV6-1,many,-,TGTGCCACCCGTGGGTCCTCCTACAATGAGCAGTTCTTC,CATRGSSYNEQFF
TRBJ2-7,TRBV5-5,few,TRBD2,TGTGCCAGCAGCCCTGTGGGGACTAGCGACTACGAGCAGTACTTC,CASSPVGTSDYEQYF
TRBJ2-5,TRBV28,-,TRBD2,TGTGCCAGCAGCTTGAATAGCGGGGGCCTCCAGGAGACCCAGTACTTC,CASSLNSGGLQETQYF
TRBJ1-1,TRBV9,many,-,TGTGCCAGCAGCGTAGCATTTTTGACAGAGCCCATGAACACTGAAGCTTTCTTT,CASSVAFLTEPMNTEAFF
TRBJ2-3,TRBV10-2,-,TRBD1,TGCGCCAGCAGTCCGATACCGGGACAGGGGGAACTTAGCACAGATACGCAGTATTTT,CASSPIPGQGELSTDTQYF
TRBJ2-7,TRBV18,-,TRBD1,TGTGCCAGCAGAACAGGGGGTACAGACGAGCAGTACTTC,CASRTGGTDEQYF
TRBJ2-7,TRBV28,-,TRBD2,TGTGCCAGCAGCTCACCGGGGGGACGCTACGAGCAGTACTTC,CASSSPGGRYEQYF
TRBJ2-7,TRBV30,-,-,TGTGCCTGGGGGCCGACCTACGAGCAGTACTTC,CAWGPTYEQYF